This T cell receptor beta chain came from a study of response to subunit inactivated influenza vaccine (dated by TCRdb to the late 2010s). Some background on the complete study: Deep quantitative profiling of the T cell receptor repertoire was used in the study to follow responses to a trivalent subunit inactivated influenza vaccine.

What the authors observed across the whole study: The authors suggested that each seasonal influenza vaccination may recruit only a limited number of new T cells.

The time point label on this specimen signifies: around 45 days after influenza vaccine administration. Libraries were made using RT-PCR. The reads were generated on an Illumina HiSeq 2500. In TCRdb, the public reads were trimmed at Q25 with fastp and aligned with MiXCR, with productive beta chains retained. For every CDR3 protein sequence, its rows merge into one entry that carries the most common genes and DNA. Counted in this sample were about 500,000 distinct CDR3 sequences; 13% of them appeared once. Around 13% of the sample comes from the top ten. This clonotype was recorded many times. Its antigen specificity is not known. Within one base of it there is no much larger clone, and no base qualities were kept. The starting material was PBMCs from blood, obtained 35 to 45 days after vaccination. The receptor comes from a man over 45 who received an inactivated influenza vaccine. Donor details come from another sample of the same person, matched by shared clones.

The CDR3 region reads CASSQDRASTDTQYF. The base sequence is TGCGCCAGCAGCCAGGACAGGGCCTCCACAGATACGCAGTATTTT. The chain joins TRBV5-1 to TRBJ2-3; 8 bases in the middle match TRBD1. The CDR3 numbers 15 residues from cysteine through phenylalanine. Just CDR3 DNA is preserved here, 45 bases in frame from base 1. CDR1 SGHRS and CDR2 YFSETQ are derived from the germline V gene. Trimming removed 4 bases from V and 2 bases from J; the gene matches leave 6 bases unexplained.